The TCR beta chain under discussion was sequenced for a study of blood T cell repertoires in COVID-19. The authors' processing: The assay estimated nucleated cells by amplifying reference gene primers. Sequencing was performed with immunoSEQ multiplex PCR; in TCRdb, only in-frame clones are kept and a portion is missing. V and J calls and clone size come straight from that table; D and trimming were deduced from the DNA. The sample includes approximately 120,000 clones, roughly 92% seen only once; the top ten take around 2%. This CDR3 is 14 amino acids long. The V and J ends lost 0 bases and 3 bases, in that order; junction bases with no gene match: 2. CDR1 is SGDLS and CDR2 is YYNGEE in the germline V gene. Enrollment of patients from Seattle took place during active infection, with longitudinal follow-up.

Sequencing was performed on peripheral blood. The chain carries TRBV9 and TRBJ1-2, with TRBD1 identical over 7 bases. The receptor comes from a man aged 50 to 60 with COVID-19, enrolled during active disease. CDR3 sequence reads: CASSVAGGDYGYTF. Here the CDR3 DNA reads TGTGCCAGCAGCGTAGCAGGGGGTGACTATGGCTACACCTTC.